The 8 T cell receptor beta chains in this list originate from one sample, sequenced in a study of blood T cells in healthy people across ages. Primed by a sample-barcoded 5' primer and a J-beta primer mix, a second PCR proceeded for about 7 to 11 cycles. Via MiXCR, TCRdb re-called the 5' RACE reads, giving one row per CDR3 protein. The sample gives approximately 2,000,000 distinct CDR3 sequences, 39% of which show up once; 20% to 25% is in the top ten. The sequenced material came from blood. The receptor source for this set is a human donor in good health.

This clonotype showed up just once. The V call is TRBV24-1, the J call TRBJ2-2; 7 bases agree with TRBD2. From germline, CDR1 is KGHDR and CDR2 SFDVKD. The length of the CDR3 is 16 residues. Unmatched junction bases numbered 7, after V lost 1 base and J lost 6 bases. CDR3 nucleotide sequence: TGTGCCACCAGTGATTTATCGAGGAGCGGGGCCGGGGAGCTGTTTTTT. Its translation is CATSDLSRSGAGELFF.

This rearrangement joins TRBV6-2 or TRBV6-3 to TRBJ2-7; D remains ambiguous. Germline CDR1 is MNHEY and CDR2 is SVGEGT. The CDR3 totals 14 residues. V was trimmed by 8 bases and J by 0 bases, leaving 14 bases between them. The CDR3 coding sequence is TGTGCCAGCTTCTCTAGGTCTTTCTCCTACGAGCAGTACTTC. It translates to CASFSRSFSYEQYF.

The J gene is TRBJ1-1, the V gene TRBV9; D might be TRBD1 (5 bases). Trimming stripped 0 bases from V and 3 bases from J, with 9 bases between. Germline V gene data show CDR1 as SGDLS and CDR2 as YYNGEE. The CDR3 has 14 residues. The CDR3 here is CASSVGEGDTEAFF. In DNA, the CDR3 is TGTGCCAGCAGCGTAGGCGAAGGGGACACTGAAGCTTTCTTT. Full variable domain (rest looked up from reference TRBV9 and TRBJ1-1): DSGVTQTPKHLITATGQRVTLRCSPRSGDLSVYWYQQSLDQGLQFLIQYYNGEERAKGNILERFSAQQFPDLHSELNLSSLELGDSALYFCASSVGEGDTEAFFGQGTRLTVV.

This clonotype showed up just a few times. This sequence joins TRBV4-2 and TRBJ1-2; D is unresolved. The CDR3 loop spans 16 amino acids. V gave up 2 bases and J gave up 7 bases, with 20 bases separating them. Germline V gives CDR1 LGHNA, CDR2 YNFKEQ. CDR3 amino acids: CASSQNEASGESGYTF. The CDR3 nucleotides read TGTGCCAGCAGCCAAAACGAGGCGAGTGGGGAAAGTGGCTACACCTTC.

This clonotype was observed a handful of times. The chain combines TRBV9 with TRBJ2-3, with D maybe TRBD2 (6 bases). The CDR3 consists of 18 residues. CDR1 SGDLS and CDR2 YYNGEE come from the germline V gene. Deletions cut 3 bases from V and 5 bases from J, with 25 bases between. The DNA for the CDR3 is TGTGCCAGCAGCGCGCAATCTCTTCAAGGACTGGGGGGAGATACGCAGTATTTT. As protein: CASSAQSLQGLGGDTQYF. The variable domain in full, completed from reference TRBV9 and TRBJ2-3, reads DSGVTQTPKHLITATGQRVTLRCSPRSGDLSVYWYQQSLDQGLQFLIQYYNGEERAKGNILERFSAQQFPDLHSELNLSSLELGDSALYFCASSAQSLQGLGGDTQYFGPGTRLTVL.

This chain links TRBV27 with TRBJ2-3; 9 bases agree with TRBD2. The CDR3 covers 16 residues. The V segment lost 5 bases and the J segment 4 bases; nucleotides outside the gene matches: 10. Looked up from germline, CDR1 is MNHEY and CDR2 is SMNVEV (reference sequence). CDR3 bases: TGTGCCAGCAGTCCCATAGGGCGGGGGGGCTCAGATACGCAGTATTTT. The encoded protein is CASSPIGRGGSDTQYF.

This clonotype was found a few times. V is TRBV19 and J is TRBJ1-2; D unresolved. The CDR3 runs to 12 residues. The germline CDR1 and CDR2 sequences are LNHDA and SQIVND (reference sequence). In DNA, the CDR3 is TGTGCTACAAAAGTGCGCAGGACTATCTACACCTTC. It yields the protein CATKVRRTIYTF.

The J gene is TRBJ2-1, the V gene TRBV20-1; TRBD2 agrees at 10 bases. CDR1 is DFQATT and CDR2 is SNEGSKA in the germline V gene (reference sequence). With V trimmed by 5 bases and J by 3 bases, 7 bases remained unmatched. The CDR3 contains 15 residues. CDR3 bases: TGCAGTGCTTTAACTAGCGGGGTTTACTACAATGAGCAGTTCTTC. This encodes CSALTSGVYYNEQFF.